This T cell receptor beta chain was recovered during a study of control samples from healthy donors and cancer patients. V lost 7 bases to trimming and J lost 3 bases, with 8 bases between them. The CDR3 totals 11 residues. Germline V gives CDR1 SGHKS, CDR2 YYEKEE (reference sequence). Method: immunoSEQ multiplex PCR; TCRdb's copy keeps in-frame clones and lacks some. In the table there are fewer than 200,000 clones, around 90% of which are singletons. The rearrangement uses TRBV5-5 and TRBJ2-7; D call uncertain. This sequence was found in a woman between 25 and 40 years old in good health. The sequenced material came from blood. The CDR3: CASLGSYEQYF. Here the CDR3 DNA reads TGTGCCAGCTTGGGAAGCTACGAGCAGTACTTC.